The rows below give T cell receptor beta chains drawn from one sample of a study of CXCR3-negative and CXCR3-positive naive CD8 T cells. TCRdb re-called the 5' RACE reads and shows each CDR3 protein once, DNA omitted. The sample holds over 150,000 distinct CDR3 sequences. The source material was naive CXCR3+ CD8+ T cells from blood. Every receptor here comes from a human donor in good health. Some clones in this sample may be carry-over from other donors' samples. CDR3s include the opening cysteine and the closing phenylalanine or tryptophan. Fields, in order: J gene, V gene, CDR3 protein.

J: TRBJ2-1
V: TRBV7-9
CDR3: CASSLAERLAGVEQFF

J: TRBJ2-2
V: TRBV14
CDR3: CASSQWGELTANTGELFF

J: TRBJ2-7
V: TRBV21-1
CDR3: CASSKERRGPLSYEQYF

J: TRBJ1-5
V: TRBV6-5
CDR3: CALLRGWGNQPQHF

J: TRBJ2-1
V: TRBV27
CDR3: CASSPGWANEQFF

J: TRBJ1-4
V: TRBV3-1
CDR3: CASSQSTGREEKLFF

J: TRBJ2-5
V: TRBV7-9
CDR3: CAVLTSELYQETQYF

J: TRBJ2-7
V: TRBV7-2
CDR3: CASSPRYSEQYF

J: TRBJ2-1
V: TRBV2
CDR3: CASSDESHNEQFF

J: TRBJ2-3
V: TRBV7-9
CDR3: CASSGGAHGTDTQYF

J: TRBJ2-1
V: TRBV10-3
CDR3: CAISELTGTGNEQFF

J: TRBJ2-2
V: TRBV25-1
CDR3: CASGPTGELFF

J: TRBJ2-3
V: TRBV20-1
CDR3: CSAISSGGADRTDTQYF

J: TRBJ2-5
V: TRBV2
CDR3: CASLGFENQETQYF

J: TRBJ2-4
V: TRBV5-4
CDR3: CASSSGLAGGLAKNIQYF

J: TRBJ2-7
V: TRBV5-1
CDR3: CASSPRYVEIEQYF

J: TRBJ2-5
V: TRBV5-6
CDR3: CASSLGDRGPQYF

J: TRBJ1-2
V: TRBV25-1
CDR3: CASSDPRTGYGYTF

J: TRBJ2-1
V: TRBV19
CDR3: CASTSGYGIPFNEQFF

J: TRBJ2-1
V: TRBV7-9
CDR3: CASSLGRQENNEQFF

J: TRBJ1-1
V: TRBV13
CDR3: CASSWAGGTEAFF

J: TRBJ1-2
V: TRBV12-3/TRBV12-4
CDR3: CASSLNSISAHRVWGYTF

J: TRBJ2-1
V: TRBV7-9
CDR3: CASSFSTGGSYNEQFF

J: TRBJ1-1
V: TRBV5-1
CDR3: CASSSSWATEAFF

J: TRBJ2-7
V: TRBV7-9
CDR3: CASSLVDRGLSYEQYF

J: TRBJ2-7
V: TRBV11-3
CDR3: CASSLDIGVSSYEQYF

J: TRBJ1-1
V: TRBV20-1
CDR3: CRVDRGDTEAFF

J: TRBJ1-5
V: TRBV6-2/TRBV6-3
CDR3: CASTQGVEGQPQHF

J: TRBJ2-7
V: TRBV7-9
CDR3: CASSLVSVDGQSYEQYF

J: TRBJ2-3
V: TRBV6-5
CDR3: CASSYQGHTQYF

J: TRBJ2-7
V: TRBV4-1
CDR3: CATPPGGGGDYEQYF

J: TRBJ1-1
V: TRBV11-2
CDR3: CASSPGLLGEAFF

J: TRBJ1-2
V: TRBV29-1
CDR3: CSVAFNYGYTF

J: TRBJ1-5
V: TRBV28
CDR3: CATTAGANQPQHF

J: TRBJ1-2
V: TRBV29-1
CDR3: CSVDWPEANYGYTF

J: TRBJ1-5
V: TRBV10-2
CDR3: CASTVGGNQPQHF

J: TRBJ1-2
V: TRBV4-2
CDR3: CASSQDPGGGDGYTF

J: TRBJ2-2
V: TRBV20-1
CDR3: CSALWDRGGTGELFF

J: TRBJ2-4
V: TRBV3-1
CDR3: CASSASYGGVTKNIQYF